One sample yielded the 10 T cell receptor beta chains listed below, sequenced in a study of blood T cell repertoires in COVID-19 (dated by TCRdb to the early 2020s). Library prep was done by the immunoSEQ multiplex PCR assay. TCRdb mirrors the immuneACCESS table, restricted to in-frame sequences. Some clones are absent from its copies; in checked studies, under half trace to an unresolved V gene, and the reason for the others is unknown. The table for this sample lists more than 25,000 clones; roughly 87% of them were counted only once. About 8% of the sample is in the top ten clones. Material: peripheral blood. The receptors shown here come from a man aged 50-60 years with active COVID-19.

The CDR3 DNA reads as TGTGCCAGCAGCTCCTTGGGGAGGGGTCCAGATACGCAGTATTTT. Translating it yields CASSSLGRGPDTQYF. The V gene is TRBV5-6, the J gene TRBJ2-3; 7 bases fit TRBD2. The trim removed 3 bases at V and 4 bases at J, leaving 8 bases unmatched. The CDR3 runs 15 residues. The germline CDR1 and CDR2 sequences are SGHDT and YYEEEE. Together with reference TRBV5-6 and TRBJ2-3, the CDR3 gives the full variable domain: DAGVTQSPTHLIKTRGQQVTLRCSPKSGHDTVSWYQQALGQGPQFIFQYYEEEERQRGNFPDRFSGHQFPNYSSELNVNALLLGDSALYLCASSSLGRGPDTQYFGPGTRLTVL.

This sequence joins TRBV14 and TRBJ2-7, with D perhaps matching TRBD2 (6 bases). Germline values: CDR1 SGHDN, CDR2 FVKESK. The germline V and J ends were trimmed by 4 bases and 4 bases, with 17 bases remaining between them. The CDR3 is 15 amino acids. CDR3 in amino acids: CASSPQWGVRYEQYF. The CDR3 coding sequence is TGTGCCAGCAGCCCCCAGTGGGGGGTAAGGTACGAGCAGTACTTC.

The chain has TRBV14 and TRBJ2-1; 8 bases fit TRBD2. Germline values: CDR1 SGHDN, CDR2 FVKESK. The CDR3 sequence is 18 residues long. V gave up 4 bases and J gave up 8 bases; unmatched junction bases: 19. CDR3 residues: CASSPLGTRPLLRHEQFF. CDR3 DNA sequence: TGTGCCAGCAGCCCCTTGGGGACTAGACCCCTTTTAAGGCATGAGCAGTTCTTC.

V gene TRBV19 combines with J gene TRBJ2-3, with a possible D match to TRBD2 (5 bases). The ends were cut back, 3 bases at V and 8 bases at J, with 24 bases in the middle. This CDR3 comprises 17 residues. Germline CDR1 LNHDA, CDR2 SQIVND (reference sequence). The CDR3 DNA follows: TGTGCCAGTAGTATGAGACTCTCGCTAGCCACGATGGGTACGCAGTATTTT. This translates into CASSMRLSLATMGTQYF.

Turning to this clone: The identical CDR3 is also encoded by other nucleotide sequences in the sample. This chain joins TRBV28 and TRBJ2-2; the match to TRBD1 covers 7 bases. The CDR3 loop spans 16 amino acids. The trim removed 3 bases at V and 2 bases at J, leaving 6 bases unmatched. Per germline, CDR1 MDHEN and CDR2 SYDVKM. Written as DNA, the CDR3 is TGTGCCAGCAGTTTTCTCGGGACAGCAAACACCGGGGAGCTGTTTTTT. This codes for CASSFLGTANTGELFF.

This rearrangement joins TRBV9 to TRBJ2-3, with D tentatively TRBD1 (6 bases). This CDR3 is built from 14 residues. CDR1 is SGDLS, CDR2 YYNGEE, per germline. V was cut by 0 bases and J by 4 bases, with 9 bases left in between. The CDR3 sequence is CASSVEGVPDTQYF. The CDR3 DNA follows: TGTGCCAGCAGCGTAGAGGGGGTTCCAGATACGCAGTATTTT.

This clone was counted a single time. The chain carries TRBV6-5 and TRBJ2-7; 10 positions match TRBD2. The V and J ends lost 3 bases and 6 bases, in that order; junction bases with no gene match: 8. This CDR3 comprises 15 residues. Germline V lookup: CDR1 MNHEY, CDR2 SVGAGI. The CDR3 bases are TGTGCCAGCAGTTATGCTAGCGGGAGAACAATCGAGCAGTACGTC. Translating gives CASSYASGRTIEQYV.

The chain carries TRBV27 and TRBJ1-4; no reliable D call. This CDR3 spans 15 amino acids. V lost 1 base, J lost 0 bases, and 6 bases lay in between. Germline V CDR1 and CDR2: MNHEY, SMNVEV (reference sequence). In DNA form, the CDR3 reads TGTGCCAGCAGTTTATGGGCCGCAACTAATGAAAAACTGTTTTTT. It translates to CASSLWAATNEKLFF.

This chain uses TRBV5-4 with TRBJ1-2; 9 nucleotides agree with TRBD1. The V segment lost 3 bases and the J segment 8 bases; nucleotides outside the gene matches: 8. Germline CDR1 reads SGHNT; CDR2 reads YYREEE (reference sequence). The CDR3 extends over 14 amino acids. CDR3 nucleotide sequence: TGTGCCAGCAGCTCAACCGGGACAGGGTTAGGCTACACCTTC. It is translated as CASSSTGTGLGYTF. Using reference TRBV5-4 and TRBJ1-2 for the parts outside the CDR3, the full variable domain is ETGVTQSPTHLIKTRGQQVTLRCSSQSGHNTVSWYQQALGQGPQFIFQYYREEENGRGNFPPRFSGLQFPNYSSELNVNALELDDSALYLCASSSTGTGLGYTFGSGTRLTVV.

This chain uses TRBV6-6 with TRBJ1-1, with TRBD1 as a possible D gene (5 bases). V lost 2 bases and J 0 bases, leaving 7 bases between the germline ends. Germline V gene sequence: CDR1 MNHNY, CDR2 SVGAGI (reference sequence). This CDR3 region has 14 residues. Here the CDR3 reads CASSYRDLNTEAFF. The CDR3 DNA follows: TGTGCCAGCAGTTACAGGGACTTGAACACTGAAGCTTTCTTT.